This is a list of T cell receptor beta chains from one sample in a study of response to subunit inactivated influenza vaccine. Using its own MiXCR run on the RT-PCR reads, TCRdb lists one record per CDR3 protein. Of roughly 570,000 distinct CDR3 sequences in the sample, 10% to 15% were seen once. The material sequenced was PBMCs from blood, taken 35 to 45 days after vaccination. The receptors here all came from a man in his fifties or sixties who received an inactivated influenza vaccine. The CDR3 runs from the conserved cysteine through the conserved F or W. A D gene is named only where the DNA matches it firmly. Not every row has a clone size; where given, it reads once, few, many or a size class.

TRBJ2-3 few TRBD1 TRBV6-1 TGTGCCAGCAGTCCCTCCGCGACAGGGACCACAGATACGCAGTATTTT CASSPSATGTTDTQYF
TRBJ2-7 many NA TRBV7-2 TGTGCCAGCAGCTACAAACGGGACTGGCTCTACGAGCAGTACTTC CASSYKRDWLYEQYF
TRBJ1-1 few NA TRBV7-9 TGTGCCAGCAGCTTAGCAGCTCTTGGAGCTTTCTTT CASSLAALGAFF
TRBJ2-5 NA NA TRBV5-1 TGCGCCAGCAGCCCCAGCGTAAAGGGAGAGACCCAGTACTTC CASSPSVKGETQYF
TRBJ2-6 NA TRBD1 TRBV5-1 TGCGCCAGCAGCTTGGATGCAGGGGGTGTGTTCTCTGGGGCCAACGTCCTGACTTTC CASSLDAGGVFSGANVLTF
TRBJ2-1 many NA TRBV5-1 TGCGCCAGCAGCTTGGGGGGCCTCTCCTACAATGAGCAGTTCTTC CASSLGGLSYNEQFF
TRBJ1-2 NA NA TRBV6-5 TGTGCCAGCTGTAACCTCCGGGGTACCTATGGCTACACCTTC CASCNLRGTYGYTF
TRBJ2-1 NA NA TRBV20-1 TGCAGTGCTAGAGGGGGTCTTCTCTCTAGGTTCGGCTACAATGAGCAGTTCTTC CSARGGLLSRFGYNEQFF
TRBJ2-3 few TRBD2 TRBV24-1 TGTGCCACCAGTGACCCGGGACTAGCGGGGATGGAAACGCAGTATTTT CATSDPGLAGMETQYF
TRBJ2-1 NA TRBD2 TRBV27 TGTGCCAGCACCGTTCCGCCTGTAGCGGGAGGGCCTGTATATGAGCAGTTCTTC CASTVPPVAGGPVYEQFF
TRBJ2-3 NA NA TRBV7-9 TGTGCCAGCAGCTTATCTGGACAGTCAGGAGATACGCAGTATTTT CASSLSGQSGDTQYF
TRBJ1-5 many NA TRBV5-1 TGCGCCAGCAGCATGGGTTCAGGTGAGGATCAGCCCCAGCATTTT CASSMGSGEDQPQHF
TRBJ1-1 NA NA TRBV7-9 TGTGCCAGCAGCGACCACGGGACATACTTAGAAGCTTTCTTT CASSDHGTYLEAFF